This TCR beta chain emerged from a study of technical replicates of blood from a few donors. Data came from immunoSEQ multiplex PCR; TCRdb stores just in-frame clones and leaves some out. In the table there are around 69,000 clones, 95% to 97% of which are singletons. The CDR3 consists of 16 residues. V shed 3 bases, J shed 3 bases, and the junction held 7 bases outside the gene matches. CDR1 and CDR2 (germline): LNHDA, SQIVND (reference sequence). Sequences were obtained from T cells isolated from PBMCs. This receptor was identified in a human donor in good health. The genes are TRBV19 and TRBJ1-5; TRBD1 agrees at 8 bases. CDR3: CASSMPWDRHNQPQHF. The CDR3 DNA reads TGTGCCAGTAGTATGCCCTGGGACAGGCACAATCAGCCCCAGCATTTT.